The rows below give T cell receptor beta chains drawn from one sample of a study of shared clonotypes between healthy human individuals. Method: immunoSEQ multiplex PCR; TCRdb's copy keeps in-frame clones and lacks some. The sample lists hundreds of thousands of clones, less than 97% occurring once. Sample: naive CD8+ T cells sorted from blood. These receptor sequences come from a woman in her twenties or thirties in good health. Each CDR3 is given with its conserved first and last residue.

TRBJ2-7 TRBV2 CASSVLAGYEQYF
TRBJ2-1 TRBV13 CASSLRVNEQFF
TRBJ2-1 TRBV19 CASSLGHYNEQFF
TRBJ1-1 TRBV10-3 CAINEVGRTEAFF
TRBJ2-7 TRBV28 CASTDGGGHEQYF
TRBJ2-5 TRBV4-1 CASSLGIQETQYF
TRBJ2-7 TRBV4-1 CASSQGTDSSYEQYF
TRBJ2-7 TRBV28 CASSPTSGRSNEQYF
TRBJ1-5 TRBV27 CASSLSGAGFQPQHF
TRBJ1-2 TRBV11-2 CASSLGGGGYTF
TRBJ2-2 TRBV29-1 CSVIPKGSGNTGELFF
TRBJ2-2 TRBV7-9 CASSLVPGELFF
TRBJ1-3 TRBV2 CASSVFRGPGNTIYF
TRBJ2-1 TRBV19 CAIKGGSYNEQFF
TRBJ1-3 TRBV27 CASSGIGQLGNTIYF
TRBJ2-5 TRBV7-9 CASSSGQEYQETQYF
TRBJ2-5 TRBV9 CASSASGRRQETQYF
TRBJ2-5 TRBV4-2 CASSQDREGPQETQYF
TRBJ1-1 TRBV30 CAWSVKGDTEAFF
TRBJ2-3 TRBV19 CASSIGDWALADTQYF
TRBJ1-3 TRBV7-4 CASSPGEAGNTIYF
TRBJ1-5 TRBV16 CASSTGTESRTDQPQHF
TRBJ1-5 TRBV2 CASSTGALSNQPQHF
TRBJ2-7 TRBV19 CASSWKTSGIYEQYF
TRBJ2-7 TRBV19 CASSMEVFGAEQYF
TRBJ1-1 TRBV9 CASSVDSFPAEAFF
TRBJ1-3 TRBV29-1 CSVQTRDRGNTIYF
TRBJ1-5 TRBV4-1 CASSQGRAPERPQHF
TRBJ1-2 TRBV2 CASSEVSAAWGAGGYTF
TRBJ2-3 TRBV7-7 CASSTGPTGTDTQYF
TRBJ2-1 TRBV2 CASSGESVPLNEQFF
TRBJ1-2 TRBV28 CASSFRLLGQGGDGYTF
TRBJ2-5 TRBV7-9 CASSSTGTGKETQYF
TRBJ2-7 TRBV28 CASAGTSGSYEQYF
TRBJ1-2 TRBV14 CASSQGDRRFYGYTF
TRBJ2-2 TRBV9 CASSVDRTGELFF
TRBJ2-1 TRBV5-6 CASSLMGAPNEQFF
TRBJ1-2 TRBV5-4 CASSLAGGLLYTF
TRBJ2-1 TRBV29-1 CSVEGVVGYPYNEQFF
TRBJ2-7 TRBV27 CASSLAQGAPYEQYF
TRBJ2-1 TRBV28 CASSAGGIDEQFF
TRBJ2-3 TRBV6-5 CASSYTGGNTDTQYF
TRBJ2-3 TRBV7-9 CASSLGLTTDTQYF
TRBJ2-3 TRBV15 CATMIPGETDTQYF
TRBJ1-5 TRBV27 CASSFNPSNQPQHF